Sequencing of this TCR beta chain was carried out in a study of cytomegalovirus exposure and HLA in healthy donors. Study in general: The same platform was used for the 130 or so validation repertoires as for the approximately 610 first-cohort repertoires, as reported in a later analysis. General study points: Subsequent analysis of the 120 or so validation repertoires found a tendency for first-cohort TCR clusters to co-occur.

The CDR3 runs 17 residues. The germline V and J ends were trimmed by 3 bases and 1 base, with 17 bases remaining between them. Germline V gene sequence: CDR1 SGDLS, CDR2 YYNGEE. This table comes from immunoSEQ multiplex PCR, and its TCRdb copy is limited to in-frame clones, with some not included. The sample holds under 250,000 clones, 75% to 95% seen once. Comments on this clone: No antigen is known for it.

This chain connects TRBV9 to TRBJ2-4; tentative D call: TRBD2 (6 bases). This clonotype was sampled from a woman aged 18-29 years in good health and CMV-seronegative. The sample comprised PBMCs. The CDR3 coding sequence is TGTGCCAGCAGCGGATCCGCGAAAGGGAGGGCCAAAAACATTCAGTACTTC. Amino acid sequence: CASSGSAKGRAKNIQYF. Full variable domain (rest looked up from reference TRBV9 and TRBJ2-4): DSGVTQTPKHLITATGQRVTLRCSPRSGDLSVYWYQQSLDQGLQFLIQYYNGEERAKGNILERFSAQQFPDLHSELNLSSLELGDSALYFCASSGSAKGRAKNIQYFGAGTRLSVL.